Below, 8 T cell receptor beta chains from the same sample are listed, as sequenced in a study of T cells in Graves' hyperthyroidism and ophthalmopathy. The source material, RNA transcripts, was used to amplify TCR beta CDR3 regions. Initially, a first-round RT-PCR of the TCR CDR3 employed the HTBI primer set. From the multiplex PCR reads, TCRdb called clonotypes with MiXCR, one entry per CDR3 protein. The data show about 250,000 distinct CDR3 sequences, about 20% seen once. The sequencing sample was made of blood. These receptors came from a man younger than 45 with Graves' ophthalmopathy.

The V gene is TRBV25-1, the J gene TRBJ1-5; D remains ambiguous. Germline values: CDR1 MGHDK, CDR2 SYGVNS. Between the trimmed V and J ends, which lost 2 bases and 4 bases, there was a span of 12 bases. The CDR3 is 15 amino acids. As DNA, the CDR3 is TGTGCCAGCAGTGAAAACGGGCAGATTAATCAGCCCCAGCATTTT. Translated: CASSENGQINQPQHF.

The CDR3 sequence: CATSRGGLAGVQETQYF. The CDR3 region has the DNA TGTGCCACCAGCAGAGGCGGACTAGCGGGAGTCCAAGAGACCCAGTACTTC. The V and J genes are TRBV15 and TRBJ2-5; 13 bases agree with TRBD2. The CDR3 sequence is 17 residues long. V shed 1 base, J shed 1 base, and the junction held 3 bases outside the gene matches. Germline loops: CDR1 LNHNV, CDR2 YYDKDF (reference sequence).

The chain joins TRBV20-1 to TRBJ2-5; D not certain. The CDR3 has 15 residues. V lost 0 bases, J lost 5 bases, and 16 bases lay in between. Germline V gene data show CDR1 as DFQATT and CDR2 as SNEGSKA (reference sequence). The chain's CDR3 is CSARDSAVVAETQYF. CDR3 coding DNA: TGCAGTGCTAGAGATTCGGCGGTGGTGGCGGAGACCCAGTACTTC.

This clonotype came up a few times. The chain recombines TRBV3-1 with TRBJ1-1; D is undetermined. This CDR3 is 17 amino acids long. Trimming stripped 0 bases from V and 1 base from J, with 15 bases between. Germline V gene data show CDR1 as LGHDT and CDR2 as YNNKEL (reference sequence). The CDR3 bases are TGTGCCAGCAGCCAAGATCAGACTTCTCCGACGAACACTGAAGCTTTCTTT. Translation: CASSQDQTSPTNTEAFF.

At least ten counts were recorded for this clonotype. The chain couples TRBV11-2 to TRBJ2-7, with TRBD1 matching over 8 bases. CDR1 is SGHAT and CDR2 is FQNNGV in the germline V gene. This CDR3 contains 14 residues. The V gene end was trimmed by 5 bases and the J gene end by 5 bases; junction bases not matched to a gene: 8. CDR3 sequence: CASSRQGARNEQYF. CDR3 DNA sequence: TGTGCCAGCAGCCGTCAGGGGGCGAGGAACGAGCAGTACTTC.

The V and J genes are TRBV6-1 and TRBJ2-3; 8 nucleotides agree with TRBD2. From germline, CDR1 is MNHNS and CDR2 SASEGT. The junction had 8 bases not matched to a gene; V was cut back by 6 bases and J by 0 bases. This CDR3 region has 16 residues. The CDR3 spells CASSRILAASTDTQYF. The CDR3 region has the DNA TGTGCCAGCAGCCGAATACTAGCGGCTAGCACAGATACGCAGTATTTT.

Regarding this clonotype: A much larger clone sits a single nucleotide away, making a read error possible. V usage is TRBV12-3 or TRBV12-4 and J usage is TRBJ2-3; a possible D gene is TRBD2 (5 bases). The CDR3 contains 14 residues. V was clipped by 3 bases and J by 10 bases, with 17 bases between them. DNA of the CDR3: TGTGCCAGCAGTTTTAGTGGGAGTGGCGATGCGCAGTATTTT. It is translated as CASSFSGSGDAQYF.

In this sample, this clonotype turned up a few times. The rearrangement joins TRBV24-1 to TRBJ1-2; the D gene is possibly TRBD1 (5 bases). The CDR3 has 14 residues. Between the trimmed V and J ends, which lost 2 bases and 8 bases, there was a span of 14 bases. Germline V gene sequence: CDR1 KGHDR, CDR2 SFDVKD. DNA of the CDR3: TGTGCCACCAGTGATTCGGGACGGGCTAGAGGCTACACCTTC. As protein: CATSDSGRARGYTF.